Here is one T cell receptor (beta chain) with its context. Its target is not known. The sample contains more than one DNA sequence encoding this CDR3. In the naive CD8 group, cells lacked CD45RO and were positively selected for CCR7, so terminally differentiated effector memory CD45RA+ cells were left out. The data belong to a study of shared clonotypes between healthy human individuals. Study-level background: CD4 naive cells filled three plates per donor, CD4 memory three, CD8 naive two and CD8 memory one. Study findings and constraints: Sampling was confined to blood; repertoires within tissues likely differ.

V shed 3 bases, J shed 0 bases, and the junction held 4 bases outside the gene matches. This CDR3 has 15 residues. Germline assignment: CDR1 SGHRS and CDR2 YFSETQ. For sorted subsets, approximately 180 ng DNA per replicate equaled around 30,000 T cell genomes. The method was immunoSEQ multiplex PCR; TCRdb's version includes in-frame clones alone and lacks a portion of them. The sample includes more than 2 million clones, approximately 92% of them seen just once. The clonotype originates from a man aged 18 to 35 in good health. Some clones in this sample may be carry-over from other donors' samples. The sequenced material came from naive CD8+ T cells from PBMCs. The chain links TRBV5-1 to TRBJ1-2; 8 nucleotides line up with TRBD1. The CDR3 loop is CASSSSGGPNYGYTF. CDR3 bases: TGCGCCAGCAGCTCCTCAGGGGGCCCTAACTATGGCTACACCTTC.